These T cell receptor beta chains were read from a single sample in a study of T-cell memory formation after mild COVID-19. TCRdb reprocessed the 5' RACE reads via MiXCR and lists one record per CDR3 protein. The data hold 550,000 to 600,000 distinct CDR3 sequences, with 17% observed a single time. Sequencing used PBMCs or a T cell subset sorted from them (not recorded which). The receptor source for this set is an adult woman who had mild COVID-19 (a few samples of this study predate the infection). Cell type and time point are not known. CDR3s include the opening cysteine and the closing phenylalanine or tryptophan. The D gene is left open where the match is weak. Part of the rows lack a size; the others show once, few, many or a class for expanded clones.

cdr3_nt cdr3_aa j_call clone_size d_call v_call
TGTGCCAGCAGCTTGGACAGTGACAACATTCAGTACTTC CASSLDSDNIQYF TRBJ2-4 few . TRBV5-6
TGTGCCAGCAGTCACATTTCTGGGGCCAACGTCCTGACTTTC CASSHISGANVLTF TRBJ2-6 . . TRBV7-9
TGCAGCGTTGGACAGCCGACCTACGAGCAGTACTTC CSVGQPTYEQYF TRBJ2-7 few . TRBV29-1
TGTGCCAGCAGCCAAGTTTTGCGACAGGGCGGGTCCTACGAGCAGTACTTC CASSQVLRQGGSYEQYF TRBJ2-7 . TRBD1 TRBV3-1
TGTGCCACCAGCAGAGATCGAAGACTAGCGGGGGATGGCTACGAGCAGTACTTC CATSRDRRLAGDGYEQYF TRBJ2-7 . TRBD2 TRBV15
TGTGCCAGCAGCCGACAGCTTCGGGGTCCCGGGGAGCTGTTTTTT CASSRQLRGPGELFF TRBJ2-2 few . TRBV5-4
TGTGCCAGCAGGGTAGCGGGGGGGCCTCAGAATGAGCAGTTCTTC CASRVAGGPQNEQFF TRBJ2-1 few TRBD2 TRBV12-3/TRBV12-4
TGTGCCAGCAGCTTAGGGAGCGAAAGCTCCTATAATTCACCCCTCCACTTT CASSLGSESSYNSPLHF TRBJ1-6 few . TRBV7-9
TGCGCCAGCAGCCGTACTAGCGGGATAAACACCGGGGAGCTGTTTTTT CASSRTSGINTGELFF TRBJ2-2 few TRBD2 TRBV5-1
TGTGCCAGCAGCTTAGCGGTGACTTCCATCTCCTACAATGAGCAGTTCTTC CASSLAVTSISYNEQFF TRBJ2-1 few . TRBV7-8
TGCGCCAGCAGCGGCGGGACAGAACAAGAGACCCAGTACTTC CASSGGTEQETQYF TRBJ2-5 . . TRBV5-1
TGTGCCATCAGTGAGTGGGACAGGGTCGTCACAGATACGCAGTATTTT CAISEWDRVVTDTQYF TRBJ2-3 few TRBD1 TRBV10-3
TGTGCCAGTAGTATAGGGTTGGGACAGGGCACCACCGGGGAGCTGTTTTTT CASSIGLGQGTTGELFF TRBJ2-2 few TRBD1 TRBV19
TGTGCCAGCAGCTTGTTTGGGGGGGAGACCCAGTACTTC CASSLFGGETQYF TRBJ2-5 few . TRBV7-2
TGTGCCAGCAGCTGGGGAACGCCGGGACAGGGGTACAATGAGCAGTTCTTC CASSWGTPGQGYNEQFF TRBJ2-1 . TRBD1 TRBV7-6
TGTGCCAGCAGGAGGGCGGACCATAATTCACCCCTCCACTTT CASRRADHNSPLHF TRBJ1-6 . . TRBV6-6